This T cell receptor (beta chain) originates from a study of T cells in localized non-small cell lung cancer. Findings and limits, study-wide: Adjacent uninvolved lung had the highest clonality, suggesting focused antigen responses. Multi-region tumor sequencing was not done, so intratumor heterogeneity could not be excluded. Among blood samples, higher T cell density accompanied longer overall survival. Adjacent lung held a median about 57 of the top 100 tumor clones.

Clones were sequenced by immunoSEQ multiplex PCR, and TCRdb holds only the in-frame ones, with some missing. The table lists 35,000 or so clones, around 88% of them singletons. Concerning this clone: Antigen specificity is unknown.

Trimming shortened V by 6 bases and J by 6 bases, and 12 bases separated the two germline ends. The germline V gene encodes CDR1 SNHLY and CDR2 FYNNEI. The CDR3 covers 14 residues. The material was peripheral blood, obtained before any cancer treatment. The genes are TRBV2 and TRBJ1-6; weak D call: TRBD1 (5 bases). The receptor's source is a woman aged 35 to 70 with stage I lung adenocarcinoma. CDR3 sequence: CASSTDGTNSPLHF. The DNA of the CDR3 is TGTGCCAGCAGCACCGACGGGACTAATTCACCCCTCCACTTT.